These T cell receptor beta chains were read from a single sample in a study of regulatory T cells in long-lasting Graves disease. TCRdb re-called the multiplex PCR reads with MiXCR, one entry per CDR3 protein. The profile shows some 500,000 distinct CDR3 sequences, around 15% of them singletons. These data were also filed under a second study, of T cells in Graves' hyperthyroidism and ophthalmopathy.

This material consisted of peripheral blood mononuclear cells (PBMCs), taken at new diagnosis, from a patient treated with antithyroid drugs. Receptors originate from a woman aged 35-60 years with Graves disease. CDR3s include the opening cysteine and the closing phenylalanine or tryptophan.

TRBJ1-1,16,TRBV7-3,CASSLDGGGAFTEAFF
TRBJ2-7,15,TRBV10-3,CAISGPGQGAYEQYF
TRBJ2-3,15,TRBV6-2/TRBV6-3,CASSLAGGKLDTQYF
TRBJ1-2,14,TRBV7-9,CASSSGTGEYGYTF
TRBJ1-2,15,TRBV7-8,CASSLGFGVNYGYTF
TRBJ1-5,15,TRBV4-2,CASSQGGQRDQPQHF
TRBJ1-2,16,TRBV6-1,CASSEARTGGTYGYTF
TRBJ2-3,16,TRBV6-2/TRBV6-3,CASSETLAGATDTQYF
TRBJ2-7,16,TRBV27,CASSFTQTGGSYEQYF
TRBJ1-2,15,TRBV3-1,CASSQDLDRSYGYTF
TRBJ2-1,16,TRBV5-4,CASSLGGTTLYNEQFF
TRBJ2-2,12,TRBV29-1,CSIQGAGGELFF
TRBJ1-1,15,TRBV19,CASSDAWGVYTEAFF
TRBJ2-3,15,TRBV20-1,CSARDPLGAADTQYF
TRBJ2-7,14,TRBV4-1,CASSRQGIPYEQYF
TRBJ1-1,14,TRBV28,CASNPEGENTEAFF
TRBJ1-1,14,TRBV3-1,CASSLASGGLRAFF
TRBJ1-1,12,TRBV19,CASRLGGGEAFF
TRBJ2-3,15,TRBV5-1,CASSLLSSGTDTQYF
TRBJ1-6,14,TRBV20-1,CSARGDILNSPLHF
TRBJ2-7,16,TRBV10-3,CAISEIPQGSSYEQYF
TRBJ1-1,17,TRBV19,CASSREGRGSLNTEAFF
TRBJ1-5,17,TRBV6-1,CASREGSRASGNQPQHF
TRBJ2-7,16,TRBV20-1,CSAREGTSGGSYEQYF
TRBJ1-2,14,TRBV6-2/TRBV6-3,CASSDVNPFYGYTF
TRBJ1-2,14,TRBV3-1,CASSQDLRGSSYTF
TRBJ2-1,12,TRBV7-9,CASSSNSNEQFF
TRBJ2-3,14,TRBV2,CASRDRDYTDTQYF
TRBJ1-3,14,TRBV7-8,CASSLEGFRNTIYF
TRBJ2-7,12,TRBV2,CASRVLPYEQYF
TRBJ1-1,13,TRBV11-2,CASSYTRQGTAFF
TRBJ2-7,17,TRBV10-3,CAISDAMSRGGGYEQYF
TRBJ1-1,13,TRBV18,CASSRQVSTEAFF
TRBJ2-6,16,TRBV5-1,CASSLKGAAGANVLTF
TRBJ2-1,15,TRBV20-1,CSAREGGGRGNEQFF
TRBJ1-2,11,TRBV19,CASSITGNYTF
TRBJ2-7,16,TRBV2,CASSEGRTSRTYEQYF
TRBJ2-5,16,TRBV16,CASSQLPGPNQETQYF
TRBJ2-4,12,TRBV7-9,CASSLGSDIQYF
TRBJ1-1,11,TRBV12-3/TRBV12-4,CASRASNEAFF
TRBJ2-3,12,TRBV30,CAWGGGLDTQYF
TRBJ1-2,16,TRBV7-2,CASSPYRDVGPYGYTF
TRBJ1-1,13,TRBV12-3/TRBV12-4,CASSVGSHTEAFF
TRBJ2-3,15,TRBV12-3/TRBV12-4,CASSLAGGITDTQYF
TRBJ1-2,16,TRBV12-3/TRBV12-4,CASRPPGGAPNYGYTF
TRBJ2-1,14,TRBV9,CASSVDQGGTEQFF
TRBJ1-5,16,TRBV11-2,CASSSLMGPFGQPQHF
TRBJ2-5,11,TRBV2,CASTLSETQYF
TRBJ1-6,15,TRBV5-1,CASSLSGRDRSPLHF
TRBJ2-1,15,TRBV5-1,CASTLRAGNLDEQFF
TRBJ2-1,16,TRBV12-3/TRBV12-4,CASSHLSGGPYNEQFF